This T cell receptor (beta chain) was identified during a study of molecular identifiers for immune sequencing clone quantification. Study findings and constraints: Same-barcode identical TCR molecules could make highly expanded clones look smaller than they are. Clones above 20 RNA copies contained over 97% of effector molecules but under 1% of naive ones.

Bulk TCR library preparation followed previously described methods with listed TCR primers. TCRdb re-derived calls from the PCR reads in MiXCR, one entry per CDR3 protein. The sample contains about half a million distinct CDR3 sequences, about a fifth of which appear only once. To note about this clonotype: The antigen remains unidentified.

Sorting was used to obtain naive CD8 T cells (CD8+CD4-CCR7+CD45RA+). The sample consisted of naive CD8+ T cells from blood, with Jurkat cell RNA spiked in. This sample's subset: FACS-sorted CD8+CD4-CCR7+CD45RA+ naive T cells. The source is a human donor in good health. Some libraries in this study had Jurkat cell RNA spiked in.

CDR3: CASRRTSGLDNEQFF. CDR3 coding DNA: TGTGCCAGCAGGCGGACTAGCGGGCTCGACAATGAGCAGTTCTTC. The chain recombines TRBV11-2 with TRBJ2-1; 11 bases match TRBD2. The CDR3 is 15 amino acids. Germline V gene sequence: CDR1 SGHAT, CDR2 FQNNGV. The ends lost 6 bases at V and 5 bases at J; junction bases unmatched: 6. The whole variable domain, filled in from reference TRBV11-2 and TRBJ2-1, reads EAGVAQSPRYKIIEKRQSVAFWCNPISGHATLYWYQQILGQGPKLLIQFQNNGVVDDSQLPKDRFSAERLKGVDSTLKIQPAKLEDSAVYLCASRRTSGLDNEQFFGPGTRLTVL.